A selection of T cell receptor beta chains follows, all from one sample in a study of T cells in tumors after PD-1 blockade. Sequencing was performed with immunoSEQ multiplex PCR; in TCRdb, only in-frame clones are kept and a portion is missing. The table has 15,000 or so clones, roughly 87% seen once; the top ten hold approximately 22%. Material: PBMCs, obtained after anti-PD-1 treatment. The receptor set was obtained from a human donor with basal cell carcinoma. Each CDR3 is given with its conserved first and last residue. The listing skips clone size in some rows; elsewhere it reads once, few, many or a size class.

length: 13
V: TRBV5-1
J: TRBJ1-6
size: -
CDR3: CASSLERHSPLHF

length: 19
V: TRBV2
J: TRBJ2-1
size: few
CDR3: CARSDGWAREGSSYNEQFF

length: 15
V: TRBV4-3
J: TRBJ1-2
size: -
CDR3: CASSQSGGSNYGYTF

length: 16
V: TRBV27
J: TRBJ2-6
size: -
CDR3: CASRDRGASGANVLTF

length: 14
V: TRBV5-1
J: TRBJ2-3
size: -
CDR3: CASSSRGSTDTQYF

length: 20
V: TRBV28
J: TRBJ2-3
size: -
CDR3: CASSLRGYDRLAGTTDTQYF

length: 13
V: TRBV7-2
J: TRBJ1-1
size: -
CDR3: CASSLLGVTEAFF

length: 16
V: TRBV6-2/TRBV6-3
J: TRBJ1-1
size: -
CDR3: CASSYFRDRVNTEAFF

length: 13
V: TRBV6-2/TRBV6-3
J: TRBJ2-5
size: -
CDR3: CASSSGERETQYF

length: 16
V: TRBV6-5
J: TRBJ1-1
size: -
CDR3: CASSYSKGQGNTEAFF

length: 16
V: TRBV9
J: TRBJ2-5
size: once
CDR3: CASSSSGTQTEETQYF

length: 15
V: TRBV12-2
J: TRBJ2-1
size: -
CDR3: CASRTSGREYNEQFF

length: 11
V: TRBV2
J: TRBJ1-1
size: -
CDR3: CASRRTAEAFF

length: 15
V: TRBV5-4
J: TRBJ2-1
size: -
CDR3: CASSSGQGYHNEQFF

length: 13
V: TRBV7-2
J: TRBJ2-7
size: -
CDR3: CASSLAAADEQYF

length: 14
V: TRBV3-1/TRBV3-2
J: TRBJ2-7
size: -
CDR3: CASSLAGAYYEQYF

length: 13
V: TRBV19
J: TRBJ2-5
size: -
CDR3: CASSIQDGETQYF

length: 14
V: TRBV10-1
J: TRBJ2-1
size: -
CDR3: CASSEDSSYNEQFF

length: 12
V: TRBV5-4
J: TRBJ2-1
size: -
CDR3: CASSPRAGEQFF

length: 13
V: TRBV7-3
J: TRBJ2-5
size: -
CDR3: CASSRGSQETQYF

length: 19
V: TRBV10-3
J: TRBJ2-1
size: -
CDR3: CAIMKSKREDRVGLDEQFF

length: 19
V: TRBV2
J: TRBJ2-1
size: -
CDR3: CASSYGWGGVGSSYNEQFF

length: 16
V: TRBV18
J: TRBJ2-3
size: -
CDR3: CASSPPFQPGTDTQYF